This TCR beta chain was identified in a study of tumor-infiltrating lymphocytes in oesophageal squamous cell carcinoma. TCRdb reanalysed the PCR reads using MiXCR and keeps one entry per CDR3 protein. The repertoire consists of approximately 17,000 distinct CDR3 sequences, with 44% occurring once and the leading ten covering about 42%. In germline, CDR1 is SNHLY, CDR2 FYNNEI. CDR3 length: 13 amino acids. The chain is built from TRBV2 and TRBJ2-5; no firm D call. The J call may be wrong; the DNA end is better matched by TRBJ2-7. The clonotype originates from a female donor with esophageal squamous cell carcinoma. Input material: blood. CDR3 amino acids: CASSTDLYYEQYF. The CDR3 region has the DNA TGTGCCAGCAGCACGGACCTCTACTACGAGCAGTACTTC.